The 3 T cell receptor beta chains listed next were all sequenced from one sample in a study of blood T cell repertoires in COVID-19. Only in-frame clones appear in the TCRdb table, and some are missing; sequencing was by immunoSEQ multiplex PCR. The table has roughly 410,000 clones, about 88% seen once. Sequenced sample: peripheral blood. These receptors all come from a woman aged 40 to 55 with COVID-19, enrolled during active disease.

The chain joins TRBV28 to TRBJ1-1; TRBD1 is a possible D gene (5 bases). Germline assignment: CDR1 MDHEN and CDR2 SYDVKM. The CDR3 length is 14 residues. Trimming removed 7 bases at V and 10 bases at J, with 22 bases between. The CDR3 reads CASMSSRRGNVAFF. CDR3 in DNA: TGTGCCAGCATGTCATCTCGGCGGGGGAATGTAGCTTTCTTT.

The chain has TRBV7-8 and TRBJ1-1; D is uncertain. The CDR3 runs to 14 residues. Trimming cost V 0 bases and J 3 bases, with 8 bases left between them. CDR1 is SGHVS and CDR2 is FQNEAQ in the germline V gene. The CDR3 DNA is TGTGCCAGCAGCTTAGCGCCTCGGTACACTGAAGCTTTCTTT. Protein: CASSLAPRYTEAFF.

This chain uses TRBV14 with TRBJ2-7; D is possibly TRBD1 (5 bases). Germline lookup yields CDR1 SGHDN and CDR2 FVKESK. With 1 base removed from V and 2 bases from J, the gap between germline ends came to 12 bases. This CDR3 contains 15 residues. DNA of the CDR3: TGTGCCAGCAGCCAAGGCAGGGTGTCCCCCTACGAGCAGTACTTC. Translated, it gives CASSQGRVSPYEQYF. The full variable domain, completed using reference TRBV14 and TRBJ2-7, is EAGVTQFPSHSVIEKGQTVTLRCDPISGHDNLYWYRRVMGKEIKFLLHFVKESKQDESGMPNNRFLAERTGGTYSTLKVQPAELEDSGVYFCASSQGRVSPYEQYFGPGTRLTVT.